The rows below give T cell receptor beta chains drawn from one sample of a study of blood T cell repertoires in COVID-19. Method: immunoSEQ multiplex PCR; TCRdb's copy keeps in-frame clones and lacks some. In the table there are some 220,000 clones, around 83% of which are singletons. The source material was peripheral blood. The source of these receptors is a man aged 50-59 years who had recovered from COVID-19. Each CDR3 is given with its conserved first and last residue. Fields, in order: V gene, clone size, D gene, J gene, CDR3 length, CDR3 protein, CDR3 DNA. The D gene is left open where the match is weak. Expanded clones are given a class, and other clones once, few, many or no size at all.

>TRBV2|NA|TRBD2|TRBJ2-3|16
CASSPNGLAGTDTQYF
TGTGCCAGCAGCCCTAATGGACTAGCGGGTACAGATACGCAGTATTTT
>TRBV19|NA|NA|TRBJ1-1|14
CASTPTALGTEAFF
TGTGCCAGTACCCCCACAGCCCTTGGGACTGAAGCTTTCTTT
>TRBV12-5|NA|TRBD1|TRBJ1-2|14
CASGPGQGTGGYTF
TGTGCTAGTGGTCCGGGACAGGGAACGGGCGGCTACACCTTC
>TRBV6-6|NA|NA|TRBJ2-7|14
CASSREQGSYEQYF
TGTGCCAGCAGTCGCGAACAGGGATCCTACGAGCAGTACTTC
>TRBV10-3|NA|TRBD2|TRBJ2-5|14
CAIRGAGGGETQYF
TGTGCCATCCGAGGAGCGGGAGGGGGAGAGACCCAGTACTTC
>TRBV27|few|NA|TRBJ1-1|14
CASSLWQSNTEAFF
TGTGCCAGCAGTTTATGGCAGTCGAACACTGAAGCTTTCTTT
>TRBV5-1|NA|TRBD2|TRBJ2-1|16
CASSSSGTRGMDEQFF
TGCGCCAGCAGCTCCTCCGGGACTAGGGGGATGGATGAGCAGTTCTTC
>TRBV6-5|NA|TRBD1|TRBJ1-1|15
CASSRGQGYGTEAFF
TGTGCCAGCAGTCGGGGACAGGGGTACGGCACTGAAGCTTTCTTT
>TRBV19|NA|TRBD1|TRBJ2-3|14
CASSIDPRTGEQYF
TGTGCCAGTAGTATAGACCCCAGGACAGGGGAGCAGTATTTT
>TRBV7-8|NA|NA|TRBJ2-3|12
CASRIGADTQYF
TGTGCCAGCAGAATAGGGGCTGATACGCAGTATTTT
>TRBV30|NA|NA|TRBJ2-7|15
CAWQRKEGSSYEQYF
TGTGCCTGGCAGCGAAAGGAGGGGAGCTCCTACGAGCAGTACTTC
>TRBV18|NA|TRBD2|TRBJ2-7|16
CASSPPSLAGGFEQYF
TGTGCCAGCTCACCACCGTCCCTAGCGGGAGGATTTGAGCAGTACTTC
>TRBV5-5|NA|NA|TRBJ1-4|16
CASSLELGGLNEKLFF
TGTGCCAGCAGCTTGGAGTTGGGAGGGTTAAATGAAAAACTGTTTTTT
>TRBV19|few|NA|TRBJ1-5|14
CASSPGGPNQPQHF
TGTGCCAGTAGCCCGGGGGGGCCTAATCAGCCCCAGCATTTT
>TRBV9|NA|TRBD1|TRBJ1-6|14
CASSTGQATSPLHF
TGTGCCAGCTCGACGGGACAGGCGACCTCACCCCTCCACTTT
>TRBV14|NA|TRBD2|TRBJ2-1|17
CASSPRGGVLMYNEQFF
TGTGCCAGCAGCCCACGGGGGGGGGTTCTGATGTACAATGAGCAGTTCTTC
>TRBV9|NA|NA|TRBJ2-7|15
CANSPGPLSSYEQYF
TGTGCCAACAGCCCTGGGCCCTTAAGCTCCTACGAGCAGTACTTC
>TRBV30|once|NA|TRBJ2-5|15
CAWSRRTEINGTQYF
TGTGCCTGGAGCCGGAGGACAGAAATCAACGGGACCCAGTACTTC
>TRBV30|NA|TRBD1|TRBJ2-6|16
CAWRVVDRAGANVLTF
TGTGCCTGGAGGGTAGTAGACAGGGCTGGGGCCAACGTCCTGACTTTC
>TRBV12-3/TRBV12-4|once|NA|TRBJ2-7|11
CASGQTYEQYF
TGTGCCAGCGGGCAAACCTACGAGCAGTACTTC
>TRBV5-1|NA|TRBD2|TRBJ2-1|16
CASSPGGTRVYNEQFF
TGCGCCAGCAGCCCGGGCGGGACTAGAGTGTACAATGAGCAGTTCTTC
>TRBV5-1|NA|NA|TRBJ2-7|12
CASRHNSYEQYF
TGCGCCAGCAGACATAACTCCTACGAGCAGTACTTC
>TRBV14|once|TRBD2|TRBJ2-1|16
CASSQRTSGSLNEQFF
TGTGCCAGCAGCCAACGGACTAGCGGGAGTTTGAATGAGCAGTTCTTC
>TRBV19|once|NA|TRBJ1-5|14
CASKGDNSNQPQHF
TGTGCCAGTAAGGGGGACAATAGCAATCAGCCCCAGCATTTT
>TRBV7-2|NA|NA|TRBJ2-7|18
CASSLVRGPYQSSYEQYF
TGTGCCAGCAGCTTAGTGAGAGGGCCTTACCAGAGCTCCTACGAGCAGTACTTC
>TRBV6-5|NA|TRBD1|TRBJ2-2|16
CASSYFRTGNTGELFF
TGTGCCAGCAGTTACTTCCGGACAGGGAACACCGGGGAGCTGTTTTTT
>TRBV11-2|NA|NA|TRBJ1-4|15
CASSPKGGIGEKLFF
TGTGCCAGCAGCCCCAAGGGAGGGATTGGGGAAAAACTGTTTTTT
>TRBV7-2|once|NA|TRBJ1-1|15
CASSLLGGRSTEAFF
TGTGCCAGCAGCTTATTAGGTGGGAGGAGCACTGAAGCTTTCTTT
>TRBV20-1|NA|NA|TRBJ1-2|11
CSATGGQGYTF
TGCAGTGCTACTGGGGGCCAAGGCTACACCTTC
>TRBV10-3|NA|NA|TRBJ1-6|16
CAISETVSSYNSPLHF
TGTGCCATCAGTGAGACGGTTTCCTCCTATAATTCACCCCTCCACTTT
>TRBV19|NA|NA|TRBJ1-5|16
CASKNRGGYSNQPQHF
TGTGCCAGTAAAAACCGGGGGGGATATAGCAATCAGCCCCAGCATTTT
>TRBV28|NA|TRBD1|TRBJ1-2|15
CASSPLEGAVFGYTF
TGTGCCAGCAGTCCCCTTGAGGGGGCGGTTTTTGGCTACACCTTC
>TRBV27|once|TRBD1|TRBJ1-1|12
CASSPNRGEAFF
TGTGCCAGCAGCCCTAACAGGGGAGAAGCTTTCTTT